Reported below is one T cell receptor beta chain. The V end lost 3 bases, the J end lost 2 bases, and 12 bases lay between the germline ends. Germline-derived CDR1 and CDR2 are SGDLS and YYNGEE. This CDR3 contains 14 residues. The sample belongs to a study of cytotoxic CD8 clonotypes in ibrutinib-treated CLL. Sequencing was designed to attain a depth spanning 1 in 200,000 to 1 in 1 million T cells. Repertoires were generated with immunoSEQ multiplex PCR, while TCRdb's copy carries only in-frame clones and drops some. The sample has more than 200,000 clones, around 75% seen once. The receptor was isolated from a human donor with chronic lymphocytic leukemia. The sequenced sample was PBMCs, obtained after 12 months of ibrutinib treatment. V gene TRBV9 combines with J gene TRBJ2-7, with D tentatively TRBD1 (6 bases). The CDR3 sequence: CASSESGVTYEQYF. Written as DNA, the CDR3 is TGTGCCAGCAGCGAGTCAGGGGTCACCTACGAGCAGTACTTC.